This entry describes one T cell receptor (beta chain). Antigen: not known. The germline gives CDR1 SGHNT, CDR2 YYREEE (reference sequence). The CDR3 spans 14 residues. The trim removed 6 bases at V and 1 base at J, leaving 5 bases unmatched. The data originate from a study of T cell responses to AZD1222 COVID-19 vaccine. Sequencing used immunoSEQ multiplex PCR; TCRdb keeps in-frame clones, though not all of them. The sample comprises 180,000 or so clones, roughly 90% of which are singletons, and about 1.7% rests with the top ten. General observations from the study: Among the donors, most were white British and more were female, and clonal diversity was possibly underestimated.

Material: peripheral blood, obtained 28 days after the second AZD1222 dose. The V gene is TRBV5-4, the J gene TRBJ2-3, with 7 nucleotides matching TRBD1. The sequence came from an adult who received the AZD1222 COVID-19 vaccine. CDR3 region: CASNLGQRTDTQYF. DNA for the CDR3: TGTGCCAGCAACCTGGGACAGCGCACAGATACGCAGTATTTT.